This entry lists 32 T cell receptor beta chains sequenced from one sample in a study of monozygotic twins with cystic fibrosis. The method was immunoSEQ multiplex PCR; TCRdb's version includes in-frame clones alone and lacks a portion of them. The table records about 15,000 clones, nearly 99% of them present only once. The sample taken for sequencing was blood. These receptors were obtained from a girl aged 2-10 years with cystic fibrosis.

Concerning this clone itself: The junction does not match germline at one end; this may be a read error. V gene TRBV5-1 combines with J gene TRBJ2-7; TRBD1 matches at 9 bases. The CDR3 has 14 amino acids. Germline V gene sequence: CDR1 SGHRS, CDR2 YFSETQ. CDR3: CASSMYGTGRPANF. The CDR3 coding sequence is TGCGCCAGCAGCATGTACGGGACAGGGAGGCCTGCTAACTTC.

This chain joins TRBV2 and TRBJ2-6, with 10 bases aligning to TRBD1. Germline V gene data show CDR1 as SNHLY and CDR2 as FYNNEI. V lost 8 bases to trimming and J lost 0 bases; unmatched junction nucleotides: 4. CDR3 size: 16 residues. CDR3 DNA sequence: TGTGCCAGCGACAGGGGGCGAGGCTCTGGGGCCAACGTCCTGACTTTC. This codes for CASDRGRGSGANVLTF.

The V and J genes are TRBV13 and TRBJ2-7; 10 positions match TRBD2. The CDR3 spans 14 residues. The germline gives CDR1 PRHDT, CDR2 FYEKMQ (reference sequence). V shed 6 bases, J shed 5 bases, and the junction held 7 bases outside the gene matches. The CDR3 region is CASSSSGRAHEQYF. The CDR3 bases are TGTGCCAGCAGTTCCAGCGGGAGGGCTCACGAGCAGTACTTC. The full variable domain, rest sourced from reference TRBV13 and TRBJ2-7, is AAGVIQSPRHLIKEKRETATLKCYPIPRHDTVYWYQQGPGQDPQFLISFYEKMQSDKGSIPDRFSAQQFSDYHSELNMSSLELGDSALYFCASSSSGRAHEQYFGPGTRLTVT.

The gene calls are TRBV20-1 and TRBJ2-3; unclear D gene. The CDR3 contains 11 residues. Trimming stripped 5 bases from V and 4 bases from J, with 7 bases between. Per germline, CDR1 DFQATT and CDR2 SNEGSKA (reference sequence). CDR3 bases: TGCAGTGCTTACAACCCAGATACGCAGTATTTT. As protein: CSAYNPDTQYF.

V usage is TRBV14 and J usage is TRBJ1-5; D remains unclear. Trimming took 1 base from V and 7 from J, leaving 5 bases between them. In germline, CDR1 is SGHDN, CDR2 FVKESK. This CDR3 is built from 12 residues. The CDR3 DNA reads as TGTGCCAGCAGCCAAGGGGGACAGCCCCAGCATTTT. It is translated as CASSQGGQPQHF.

The CDR3 DNA follows: TGTGCCAGCAGTCTATGGGGGGAGAACGGGGAGCTGTTTTTT. As protein: CASSLWGENGELFF. The rearrangement joins TRBV6-1 to TRBJ2-2, with D perhaps matching TRBD2 (6 bases). Germline V lookup: CDR1 MNHNS, CDR2 SASEGT. V dropped 5 bases and J dropped 7 bases, with 14 bases sitting between them. The CDR3 sequence is 14 residues long.

The chain joins TRBV25-1 to TRBJ1-2; D remains ambiguous. With 1 base removed from V and 6 bases from J, the gap between germline ends came to 6 bases. CDR1 is MGHDK and CDR2 is SYGVNS in the germline V gene. The CDR3 extends over 12 amino acids. DNA of the CDR3: TGTGCCAGCAGTGAATCGGAGAATGGCTACACCTTC. Translation gives CASSESENGYTF.

The chain is built from TRBV2 and TRBJ2-1; tentatively, D is TRBD1 (5 bases). The length of the CDR3 is 12 residues. Germline-derived CDR1 and CDR2 are SNHLY and FYNNEI. V was cut by 2 bases and J by 6 bases, with 5 bases left in between. DNA for the CDR3: TGTGCCAGCAGTGAAACAGGCAATGAGCAGTTCTTC. This encodes CASSETGNEQFF. The whole variable domain, remainder taken from reference TRBV2 and TRBJ2-1, is EPEVTQTPSHQVTQMGQEVILRCVPISNHLYFYWYRQILGQKVEFLVSFYNNEISEKSEIFDDQFSVERPDGSNFTLKIRSTKLEDSAMYFCASSETGNEQFFGPGTRLTVL.

The rearrangement uses TRBV29-1 and TRBJ1-1; 8 bases agree with TRBD1. This CDR3 spans 13 amino acids. V dropped 7 bases and J dropped 5; count of bases not matched to a gene: 9. Germline-derived CDR1 and CDR2 are SQVTM and ANQGSEA. The CDR3 loop is CSAEQGVGTEAFF. CDR3 DNA sequence: TGCAGCGCCGAACAGGGGGTTGGTACTGAAGCTTTCTTT.

V is TRBV5-5 and J is TRBJ2-2, with D perhaps TRBD1 (6 bases). V was shortened by 4 bases and J by 4 bases, with 14 bases between the two germline ends. Germline loops: CDR1 SGHKS, CDR2 YYEKEE (reference sequence). The CDR3 spans 15 residues. CDR3 in DNA: TGTGCCAGCAGCGCTTACAGGGCTGGCACCGGGGAGCTGTTTTTT. Its protein is CASSAYRAGTGELFF. Complete variable domain (other parts from reference TRBV5-5 and TRBJ2-2): DAGVTQSPTHLIKTRGQQVTLRCSPISGHKSVSWYQQVLGQGPQFIFQYYEKEERGRGNFPDRFSARQFPNYSSELNVNALLLGDSALYLCASSAYRAGTGELFFGEGSRLTVL.

This rearrangement joins TRBV5-1 to TRBJ1-4, with D perhaps matching TRBD1 (6 bases). CDR1 and CDR2 from the germline V gene are SGHRS and YFSETQ. The CDR3 loop spans 18 amino acids. The V and J ends lost 0 bases and 7 bases respectively, with 22 bases between them. CDR3 sequence (DNA): TGCGCCAGCAGCTTGGAGGGGGGACACCAAGGGAGTGGTGAAAAACTGTTTTTT. This translates into CASSLEGGHQGSGEKLFF. The variable domain in full, completed from reference TRBV5-1 and TRBJ1-4, reads KAGVTQTPRYLIKTRGQQVTLSCSPISGHRSVSWYQQTPGQGLQFLFEYFSETQRNKGNFPGRFSGRQFSNSRSEMNVSTLELGDSALYLCASSLEGGHQGSGEKLFFGSGTQLSVL.

The chain combines TRBV5-6 with TRBJ2-5; D is unclear. The CDR3 totals 17 residues. The V gene lost 4 bases and the J gene lost 2 bases, with 21 bases spanning the gap. CDR1 and CDR2 (germline): SGHDT, YYEEEE. CDR3 nucleotides: TGTGCCAGCAGCCCCGGAAAAAGGTGGCAGCCACAAGAGACCCAGTACTTC. It codes for CASSPGKRWQPQETQYF.

This chain joins TRBV5-1 and TRBJ2-3; 14 bases are shared with TRBD2. Germline CDR1 is SGHRS and CDR2 is YFSETQ. This CDR3 contains 15 residues. With 0 bases clipped from V and 6 bases from J, the junction kept 0 bases outside the gene matches. CDR3 nucleotide sequence: TGCGCCAGCAGCTTGGGACTAGCGGGAGGGGATACGCAGTATTTT. This encodes CASSLGLAGGDTQYF.

The chain links TRBV6-5 to TRBJ1-2; perhaps TRBD1 as D (5 bases). Germline loops: CDR1 MNHEY, CDR2 SVGAGI. Trimming cost V 7 bases and J 6 bases, with 12 bases left between them. This CDR3 has 12 residues. The chain's CDR3 is CASTPGGNGYTF. The CDR3 DNA is TGTGCCAGCACCCCTGGGGGGAATGGCTACACCTTC.

The chain joins TRBV19 to TRBJ2-1; D remains ambiguous. In germline, CDR1 is LNHDA, CDR2 SQIVND (reference sequence). The CDR3 consists of 15 residues. Trimming removed 3 bases from V and 3 bases from J, with 12 bases in between. The CDR3 region is CASSISRPLYNEQFF. The CDR3 coding sequence is TGTGCCAGTAGTATTTCGCGTCCCCTCTACAATGAGCAGTTCTTC. Supplemented by reference TRBV19 and TRBJ2-1, the full variable domain reads DGGITQSPKYLFRKEGQNVTLSCEQNLNHDAMYWYRQDPGQGLRLIYYSQIVNDFQKGDIAEGYSVSREKKESFPLTVTSAQKNPTAFYLCASSISRPLYNEQFFGPGTRLTVL.

This clone was counted a single time. The J gene is TRBJ1-5, the V gene TRBV6-6, with no clear D. V lost 5 bases and J lost 10, with 9 bases in between. The germline V gene encodes CDR1 MNHNY and CDR2 SVGAGI (reference sequence). This CDR3 contains 11 residues. CDR3 DNA: TGTGCCAGCAGTCTAGTAGGTCCCCAGCATTTT. Translation: CASSLVGPQHF.

The chain is built from TRBV9 and TRBJ1-2, with 9 bases identical to TRBD1. J gave up 6 bases and V 4 bases, and 13 bases lay outside the gene matches. Germline CDR1 SGDLS, CDR2 YYNGEE. The CDR3 runs to 16 residues. CDR3: CASSSVPTGGLNGYTF. The CDR3 nucleotides are TGTGCCAGCAGCTCTGTCCCGACAGGGGGACTTAATGGCTACACCTTC.

Concerning this clone: One junction end does not reproduce the germline sequence, and a read error may be involved. The rearrangement links TRBV7-8 to TRBJ2-7; D may be TRBD1 or TRBD2 (5 bases each). Germline V gives CDR1 SGHVS, CDR2 FQNEAQ. This CDR3 spans 17 amino acids. In nucleotides, the CDR3 is TGTGCCAGCAGCCTAAACACCGGGACGGCTACCTCCCACGAGCAGTACTTC. Residues: CASSLNTGTATSHEQYF.

The CDR3 DNA follows: TGTGCCAGCAGTGAGATTAGCGGGAACTTCTACAATGAGCAGTTCTTC. This sequence encodes CASSEISGNFYNEQFF. The chain recombines TRBV2 with TRBJ2-1, with 8 bases fitting TRBD2. Germline CDR1 SNHLY, CDR2 FYNNEI. The V segment lost 3 bases and the J segment 3 bases; nucleotides outside the gene matches: 7. The CDR3 runs to 16 residues.

This chain connects TRBV4-1 to TRBJ2-1; 13 bases are shared with TRBD2. Germline CDR1 reads MGHRA; CDR2 reads YSYEKL. The CDR3 contains 16 residues. Trimming cost V 1 base and J 7 bases; bases outside gene matches: 4. This chain's CDR3 is CASSQGLAGGMNEQFF. The DNA of the CDR3 is TGCGCCAGCAGCCAAGGACTAGCGGGAGGTATGAATGAGCAGTTCTTC.

J is TRBJ2-7 and V is TRBV7-8; D is possibly TRBD1 (6 bases). The germline V and J ends were trimmed by 5 bases and 3 bases, with 14 bases remaining between them. Looked up from germline, CDR1 is SGHVS and CDR2 is FQNEAQ. This CDR3 comprises 14 residues. The CDR3 loop reads CASSLDPDSYEQYF. The CDR3 DNA is TGTGCCAGCAGCCTAGACCCGGACAGCTACGAGCAGTACTTC.

This rearrangement joins TRBV13 to TRBJ2-7; 13 positions match TRBD2. The V and J ends lost 5 bases and 2 bases, in that order; junction bases with no gene match: 6. This CDR3 contains 16 residues. The germline CDR1 and CDR2 sequences are PRHDT and FYEKMQ (reference sequence). CDR3 protein: CASSPRLAGGAYEQYF. The DNA of the CDR3 is TGTGCCAGCAGCCCACGACTAGCGGGAGGCGCCTACGAGCAGTACTTC. Drawing the rest from reference TRBV13 and TRBJ2-7, the complete variable domain is AAGVIQSPRHLIKEKRETATLKCYPIPRHDTVYWYQQGPGQDPQFLISFYEKMQSDKGSIPDRFSAQQFSDYHSELNMSSLELGDSALYFCASSPRLAGGAYEQYFGPGTRLTVT.

This chain connects TRBV28 to TRBJ2-1; tentatively, D is TRBD2 (5 bases). CDR1 is MDHEN and CDR2 is SYDVKM in the germline V gene. This CDR3 is 13 amino acids long. Trimming left V 4 bases short and J 6 bases short, with 10 bases between. CDR3: CASSSTRANEQFF. Written as DNA, the CDR3 is TGTGCCAGCAGTTCAACTAGGGCCAATGAGCAGTTCTTC.

The chain links TRBV4-1 to TRBJ1-2; TRBD1 agrees at 10 bases. Losses at the gene ends were 4 bases for V and 6 bases for J; bases not matched to a gene: 11. The CDR3 extends over 16 amino acids. Germline CDR1 and CDR2: MGHRA and YSYEKL. In DNA, the CDR3 is TGCGCCAGCAGCCGCCCCGGGACAGGGGATGGGGATGGCTACACCTTC. It translates to CASSRPGTGDGDGYTF.

The chain combines TRBV7-6 with TRBJ1-1; D is unresolved. This CDR3 region has 13 residues. CDR1 SGHVS and CDR2 FNYEAQ come from the germline V gene. With 3 bases removed from V and 2 bases from J, the gap between germline ends came to 7 bases. The chain's CDR3 is CASSFSPNTEAFF. The CDR3 nucleotides are TGTGCCAGCAGCTTTAGCCCTAACACTGAAGCTTTCTTT.

This clone has only one observation. This chain connects TRBV27 to TRBJ2-6, with TRBD1 matching 9 bases. Germline V gene sequence: CDR1 MNHEY, CDR2 SMNVEV (reference sequence). The CDR3 extends over 18 amino acids. V dropped 6 bases and J dropped 0; count of bases not matched to a gene: 9. This chain's CDR3 is CASSPGQGLSSGANVLTF. In DNA, the CDR3 is TGTGCCAGCAGCCCGGGACAGGGTCTAAGCTCTGGGGCCAACGTCCTGACTTTC.

This chain links TRBV5-1 with TRBJ2-6; D call uncertain. This CDR3 has 14 amino acids. CDR1 is SGHRS and CDR2 is YFSETQ in the germline V gene. With 4 bases removed from V and 0 bases from J, the gap between germline ends came to 5 bases. In nucleotides, the CDR3 is TGCGCCAGCAGCGGAGACTCTGGGGCCAACGTCCTGACTTTC. Its translation: CASSGDSGANVLTF.

CDR3 residues: CASSSSYHGTGEPPYGYTF. CDR3 nucleotide sequence: TGCGCCAGCAGCTCGTCTTATCACGGGACAGGGGAGCCCCCCTATGGCTACACCTTC. The chain is built from TRBV10-2 and TRBJ1-2, with 10 nucleotides matching TRBD1. The CDR3 length is 19 residues. CDR1 is WSHSY, CDR2 SAAADI, per germline. V lost 6 bases, J lost 4 bases, and 20 bases stayed unmatched.

The CDR3 sequence is CASSYRALGYGYTF. The CDR3 nucleotides read TGTGCCAGCAGTTATCGCGCCCTGGGCTATGGCTACACCTTC. The V and J genes are TRBV6-5 and TRBJ1-2; D gene ambiguous. Looked up from germline, CDR1 is MNHEY and CDR2 is SVGAGI. V shed 3 bases and J shed 4 bases, with 12 bases lying between them. The CDR3 spans 14 residues.

This chain links TRBV20-1 with TRBJ2-1, with D possibly matching TRBD1 (5 bases). The CDR3 covers 11 residues. The germline gives CDR1 DFQATT, CDR2 SNEGSKA (reference sequence). Trimming took off 6 bases at V and 8 bases at J, with 11 bases between the two ends. This CDR3 is CSAQGFDEQFF. CDR3 nucleotide sequence: TGCAGTGCGCAGGGTTTCGATGAGCAGTTCTTC.

The V call is TRBV7-9, the J call TRBJ1-4, with 9 nucleotides matching TRBD1. The V gene's germline CDR1 is SEHNR and CDR2 FQNEAQ (reference sequence). The V segment lost 4 bases and the J segment 9 bases; nucleotides outside the gene matches: 6. There are 14 residues in the CDR3. The CDR3 is CASSSPGTGKKLFF. The CDR3, as DNA: TGTGCCAGCAGCTCACCCGGGACAGGGAAAAAACTGTTTTTT.

This clone appeared once. The chain employs TRBV19 and TRBJ1-1; D remains ambiguous. Deletions cut 7 bases from V and 1 base from J, with 10 bases between. Looked up from germline, CDR1 is LNHDA and CDR2 is SQIVND (reference sequence). The CDR3 loop spans 13 amino acids. CDR3 DNA sequence: TGTGCCAGTAAGCACAGCGAGAACACTGAAGCTTTCTTT. Encoded protein: CASKHSENTEAFF.